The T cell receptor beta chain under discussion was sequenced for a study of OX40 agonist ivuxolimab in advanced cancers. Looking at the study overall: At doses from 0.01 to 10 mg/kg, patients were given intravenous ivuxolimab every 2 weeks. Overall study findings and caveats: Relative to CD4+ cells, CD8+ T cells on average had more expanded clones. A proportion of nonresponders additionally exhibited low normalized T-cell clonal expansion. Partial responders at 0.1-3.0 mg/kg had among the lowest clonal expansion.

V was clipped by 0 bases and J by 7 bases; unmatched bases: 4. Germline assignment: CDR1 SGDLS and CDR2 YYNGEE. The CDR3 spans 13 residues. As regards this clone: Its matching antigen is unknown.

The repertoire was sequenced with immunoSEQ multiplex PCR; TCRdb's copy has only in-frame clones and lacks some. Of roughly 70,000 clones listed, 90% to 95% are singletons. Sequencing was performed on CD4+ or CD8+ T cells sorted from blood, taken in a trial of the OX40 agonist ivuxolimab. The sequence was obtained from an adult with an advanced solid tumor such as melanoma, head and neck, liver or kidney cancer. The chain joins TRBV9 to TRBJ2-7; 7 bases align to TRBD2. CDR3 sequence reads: CASSVAGGSEQYF. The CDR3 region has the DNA TGTGCCAGCAGCGTAGCTGGCGGGAGTGAGCAGTACTTC. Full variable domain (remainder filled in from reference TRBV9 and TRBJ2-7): DSGVTQTPKHLITATGQRVTLRCSPRSGDLSVYWYQQSLDQGLQFLIQYYNGEERAKGNILERFSAQQFPDLHSELNLSSLELGDSALYFCASSVAGGSEQYFGPGTRLTVT.